These T cell receptor beta chains were read from a single sample in a study of T-cell reconstitution after alpha-beta-depleted transplantation in children. TCRdb itself ran the PCR reads through MiXCR, one entry per CDR3 protein. The sample comprises about a million distinct CDR3 sequences, about 31% of which are singletons, and roughly 28% rests with the top ten. This sample comprised PBMCs, mostly from graft donor cells, obtained 360 days after TCRalphabeta/CD19-depleted stem cell transplant. The receptors shown here come from a boy in the first two years of life who had a stem cell transplant for SCID, so the T cells may come from the graft donor. Both conserved end residues are part of each CDR3. Each record gives: clone size, D gene, J gene, V gene, CDR3 protein, CDR3 DNA. A D gene is named only where the DNA matches it firmly. Only part of the rows carry a size: once, few, many, or a class if the clone is expanded.

>.|TRBD2|TRBJ2-7|TRBV20-1
CSATSGLFEQYF
TGCAGTGCTACTAGCGGGCTTTTTGAGCAGTACTTC
>once|TRBD1|TRBJ2-2|TRBV5-1
CASSLHGQVTVYALWSNTGELFF
TGCGCCAGCAGCTTGCACGGACAGGTGACCGTTTACGCCTTATGGTCGAACACCGGGGAGCTGTTTTTT
>.|TRBD2|TRBJ2-7|TRBV7-2
CASSLASSGTSYEQYF
TGTGCCAGCAGCTTAGCTTCTAGCGGGACCTCCTACGAGCAGTACTTC
>.|.|TRBJ1-4|TRBV20-1
CSAIGEGDEKLFF
TGCAGTGCGATCGGGGAGGGGGATGAAAAACTGTTTTTT
>few|.|TRBJ1-1|TRBV4-1
CASSHPWGYSNTEAFF
TGCGCCAGCAGCCACCCCTGGGGGTACTCGAACACTGAAGCTTTCTTT
>few|.|TRBJ1-1|TRBV12-3/TRBV12-4
CASTSSFPGRPNTEAFF
TGTGCCAGCACCTCCTCGTTTCCAGGGAGGCCGAACACTGAAGCTTTCTTT
>many|.|TRBJ1-1|TRBV12-3/TRBV12-4
CASSFGTMNTEAFF
TGCGCCAGCAGCTTCGGCACCATGAACACTGAAGCTTTCTTT
>few|.|TRBJ1-1|TRBV7-9
CASSLEPTLNTEAFF
TGTGCCAGCAGCTTAGAACCCACTCTGAACACTGAAGCTTTCTTT
>.|TRBD2|TRBJ2-3|TRBV10-3
CAISDWASGGAADTQYF
TGTGCCATCAGTGATTGGGCTAGCGGGGGGGCCGCAGATACGCAGTATTTT
>.|TRBD1|TRBJ2-1|TRBV12-3/TRBV12-4
CASSQPGTGRANEQFF
TGTGCCAGCAGCCAACCCGGGACAGGCAGAGCTAATGAGCAGTTCTTC
>.|TRBD1|TRBJ1-3|TRBV12-3/TRBV12-4
CASRQGNSGNTIYF
TGTGCCAGCCGACAGGGCAACTCTGGAAACACCATATATTTT
>.|TRBD2|TRBJ2-1|TRBV7-6
CASSLGGPLAGGPNEQFF
TGTGCCAGCAGCTTAGGGGGACCCCTAGCGGGGGGCCCAAATGAGCAGTTCTTC
>few|.|TRBJ1-2|TRBV10-3
CAILQDDGYTF
TGTGCCATCTTACAGGACGATGGCTACACCTTC
>.|TRBD1|TRBJ2-3|TRBV2
CASIATGSTDTQYF
TGTGCCAGCATTGCGACAGGGAGCACAGATACGCAGTATTTT
>.|.|TRBJ2-2|TRBV7-2
CASSLTPRMVGSGELFF
TGTGCCAGCAGTCTAACCCCTAGGATGGTAGGGTCCGGGGAGCTGTTTTTT
>once|.|TRBJ2-3|TRBV7-2
CASSLGAGTLADTQYF
TGTGCCAGCAGCTTAGGGGCAGGGACTTTAGCAGATACGCAGTATTTT
>once|.|TRBJ2-2|TRBV7-3
CASSFYRDGELFF
TGTGCCAGCAGTTTTTACCGGGACGGGGAGCTGTTTTTT
>few|.|TRBJ2-1|TRBV18
CASSVRFPYNEQFF
TGTGCCAGCTCGGTCCGCTTCCCCTACAATGAGCAGTTCTTC
>.|TRBD1|TRBJ1-4|TRBV3-1
CASSHRDRKEKLFF
TGTGCCAGCAGCCACCGGGACAGGAAAGAAAAACTGTTTTTT
>.|.|TRBJ2-7|TRBV4-3
CASSQVWSGDYEQYF
TGCGCCAGCAGCCAAGTTTGGTCCGGAGACTACGAGCAGTACTTC
>.|TRBD1|TRBJ2-1|TRBV7-3
CASSSGTGLVRQFF
TGTGCCAGCAGTTCGGGGACAGGACTCGTAAGGCAGTTCTTC
>.|TRBD2|TRBJ2-1|TRBV29-1
CSVAGLAGGNEQFF
TGCAGCGTTGCCGGACTAGCGGGGGGCAATGAGCAGTTCTTC
>.|.|TRBJ1-1|TRBV28
CASSKRLAGTEAFF
TGTGCCAGCAGCAAGAGGTTAGCCGGCACTGAAGCTTTCTTT
>few|TRBD1|TRBJ2-1|TRBV20-1
CSAGGDRGLYNEQFF
TGCAGTGCGGGAGGGGACAGGGGTTTGTACAATGAGCAGTTCTTC
>.|.|TRBJ2-7|TRBV20-1
CSAFQGGSYEQYF
TGCAGTGCTTTTCAGGGGGGGTCCTACGAGCAGTACTTC
>.|TRBD1|TRBJ1-1|TRBV25-1
CASSESRTGVNTEAFF
TGTGCCAGCAGTGAATCAAGGACAGGGGTTAACACTGAAGCTTTCTTT
>few|.|TRBJ1-1|TRBV12-3/TRBV12-4
CASTSTGNTEAFF
TGTGCCAGCACCTCAACAGGGAACACTGAAGCTTTCTTT
>.|.|TRBJ2-5|TRBV12-3/TRBV12-4
CASSYGGGVTFQETQYF
TGTGCCAGCAGTTACGGAGGAGGGGTTACCTTTCAAGAGACCCAGTACTTC
>few|.|TRBJ1-1|TRBV20-1
CSARDPRGDTEAFF
TGCAGTGCTAGAGATCCTCGGGGGGACACTGAAGCTTTCTTT
>once|TRBD1|TRBJ2-7|TRBV6-5
CASSSLTGLSYEQYF
TGTGCCAGCAGTTCCCTGACAGGGCTCTCCTACGAGCAGTACTTC
>.|TRBD1|TRBJ2-1|TRBV6-1
CASSTVDRVGNEQFF
TGTGCCAGCAGTACCGTGGACAGGGTGGGGAATGAGCAGTTCTTC
>.|.|TRBJ2-3|TRBV20-1
CSARGSERRTDTQYF
TGCAGTGCTAGAGGAAGCGAGCGTCGCACAGATACGCAGTATTTT
>.|TRBD2|TRBJ2-1|TRBV4-3
CASSQGPSGGLNEQFF
TGCGCCAGCAGCCAGGGACCTAGCGGGGGTCTGAATGAGCAGTTCTTC
>few|TRBD1|TRBJ2-7|TRBV7-2
CASTVSAGQGGAQYF
TGTGCCAGCACCGTCTCAGCGGGACAGGGTGGGGCGCAGTACTTC
>few|TRBD1|TRBJ1-5|TRBV15
CATSRGSGGQPQHF
TGTGCCACCAGCAGAGGTTCAGGGGGTCAGCCCCAGCATTTT
>.|.|TRBJ2-2|TRBV5-5
CASQTGPTGELFF
TGTGCCAGCCAAACAGGGCCCACCGGGGAGCTGTTTTTT
>.|.|TRBJ2-3|TRBV12-3/TRBV12-4
CASRQTATDTQYF
TGTGCCAGCAGACAGACTGCCACAGATACGCAGTATTTT
>.|.|TRBJ1-2|TRBV20-1
CSARGVGATWGYTF
TGCAGTGCTAGAGGGGTAGGGGCCACTTGGGGCTACACCTTC
>.|.|TRBJ2-5|TRBV2
CASSVRRPDQETQYF
TGTGCCAGCAGTGTCCGCAGACCAGATCAAGAGACCCAGTACTTC
>.|.|TRBJ1-1|TRBV30
CAWSVRMNTEAFF
TGTGCCTGGAGCGTTCGTATGAACACTGAAGCTTTCTTT